A selection of T cell receptor beta chains follows, all from one sample in a study of T cell responses to AZD1222 COVID-19 vaccine. Here immunoSEQ multiplex PCR was the method, and the copy in TCRdb shows in-frame clones only, minus some. The sample includes some 120,000 clones, about nine tenths of them seen just once. This material consisted of peripheral blood, taken on day 0 of AZD1222 vaccination. Receptor source: an adult in good health. Each CDR3 is given with its conserved first and last residue. The order of the fields is J gene, D gene, V gene, clone size, CDR3 DNA, CDR3 protein. A D gene is named only where the DNA matches it firmly. Clone size is not always given. Where it is, it says once, few, many or a class for expanded clones.

TRBJ2-7 | NA | TRBV28 | NA | TGTGCCAGCAGTCCCTCCTCAACCGGGCTTAGAGTTTGGTACTTC | CASSPSSTGLRVWYF
TRBJ1-3 | NA | TRBV7-9 | NA | TGTGCCAGCAGCCCCAGGGGAGGTGGAAACACCATATATTTT | CASSPRGGGNTIYF
TRBJ2-7 | TRBD1 | TRBV28 | NA | TGTGCCAGTAGACGGGACAGGCCCTCCTACGAGCAGTACTTC | CASRRDRPSYEQYF
TRBJ1-2 | TRBD1 | TRBV2 | NA | TGTGCCAGCAGAAAGGACAGGGGAAACTATGGCTACACCTTC | CASRKDRGNYGYTF
TRBJ2-3 | NA | TRBV7-3 | NA | TGTGCCAGCAGCTTAGGTAGGAGCACAGATACGCAGTATTTT | CASSLGRSTDTQYF
TRBJ2-2 | TRBD1 | TRBV28 | NA | TGTGCCAGCAGTTTATGGGGGACAGGGTCCACCGGGGAGCTGTTTTTT | CASSLWGTGSTGELFF
TRBJ1-1 | TRBD1 | TRBV19 | NA | TGTGCCAGTAGCAGACAGGGAAGCACTGAAGCTTTCTTT | CASSRQGSTEAFF
TRBJ2-7 | NA | TRBV19 | few | TGTGCCAGTAGTATAGCCTACTCAGGGAGCGACGAGCAGTACTTC | CASSIAYSGSDEQYF
TRBJ1-1 | NA | TRBV4-1 | NA | TGCGCCAGCAGCCAAGATCTGGGGCAGAACACTGAAGCTTTCTTT | CASSQDLGQNTEAFF
TRBJ1-5 | NA | TRBV9 | NA | TGTGCCAGCAGCGTAGGGGGGGGCGGACAGCCCCAGCATTTT | CASSVGGGGQPQHF
TRBJ2-5 | TRBD1 | TRBV11-2 | few | TGTGCCAGCAGCTTAGGGGGACAGGGAGTACTCCACTTC | CASSLGGQGVLHF
TRBJ2-1 | NA | TRBV14 | NA | TGTGCCAGCAGCCAACGAGACAGGCTTTTCTACAATGAGCAGTTCTTC | CASSQRDRLFYNEQFF
TRBJ1-1 | TRBD1 | TRBV14 | NA | TGTGCCAGCAGCCCTAACAGGGGGAACACTGAAGCTTTCTTT | CASSPNRGNTEAFF
TRBJ1-6 | NA | TRBV5-1 | NA | TGCGCCAGCAGCCCGGGGCTTTACTATAATTCACCCCTCCACTTT | CASSPGLYYNSPLHF
TRBJ1-3 | NA | TRBV12-3/TRBV12-4 | NA | TGTGCCAGCAGCCCCCGGTTCCGCCTTTTCTTT | CASSPRFRLFF
TRBJ2-2 | NA | TRBV24-1 | NA | TGTGCCACCAGTGGCGTGACGGTTTCGAACACCGGGGAGCTGTTTTTT | CATSGVTVSNTGELFF
TRBJ2-3 | NA | TRBV3-1/TRBV3-2 | NA | TGTGCCAGCAACCCTACCGGGGCGGCGAGAGGGGGGCAGTATTTT | CASNPTGAARGGQYF
TRBJ1-5 | NA | TRBV2 | NA | TGTGCCAGCAGTGGGAACAGCAATCAGCCCCAGCATTTT | CASSGNSNQPQHF
TRBJ2-3 | TRBD2 | TRBV7-9 | few | TGTGCCAGCAGCCCTAGGACTAGCGGGGGGCGGACAGATACGCAGTATTTT | CASSPRTSGGRTDTQYF
TRBJ2-5 | NA | TRBV6-6 | NA | TGTGCCAGCAGTCCCTCGGGGGCGGACGGGTACCAAGAGACCCAGTACTTC | CASSPSGADGYQETQYF
TRBJ1-4 | TRBD1 | TRBV5-4 | NA | TGTGCCAGCAGCTCACGGACAGGGGGCTATGAAAAACTGTTTTTT | CASSSRTGGYEKLFF
TRBJ2-4 | TRBD2 | TRBV7-2 | NA | TGTGCCAGCAGCTTTCCCGCGGGGGGCCAGTACTTC | CASSFPAGGQYF
TRBJ1-1 | NA | TRBV19 | NA | TGTGCCAGTAGTTTTGACAGTTTCTTAAACACTGAAGCTTTCTTT | CASSFDSFLNTEAFF
TRBJ2-5 | TRBD2 | TRBV28 | NA | TGTGCCAGCAGACTAGCGGGGGAGACCCAGTACTTC | CASRLAGETQYF
TRBJ1-4 | NA | TRBV7-2 | once | TGTGCCAGCAGCCCAGCCCAGGGGAGGGAAAAACTGTTTTTT | CASSPAQGREKLFF
TRBJ1-5 | NA | TRBV19 | NA | TGTGCCAGTAGCCTGGGCCAGCCCCAGCATTTT | CASSLGQPQHF
TRBJ2-7 | TRBD1 | TRBV7-8 | once | TGTGCCAGCAGTATCGGGACAGAGTCCTACGAGCAGTACTTC | CASSIGTESYEQYF
TRBJ2-7 | NA | TRBV18 | NA | TGTGCCAGCTCACCACCCCCGAGCTCCTACGAGCAGTACTTC | CASSPPPSSYEQYF
TRBJ1-6 | NA | TRBV11-2 | NA | TGTGCCAGCAGAAAACCGGGTCTGGGGAATTCACCCCTCCACTTT | CASRKPGLGNSPLHF
TRBJ1-1 | NA | TRBV28 | NA | TGTGCCAGCCGCGACCGGGTGAACACTGAAGCTTTCTTT | CASRDRVNTEAFF
TRBJ2-7 | NA | TRBV19 | NA | TGTGCCAGTAGTCCTCGGGGACTGCGGAACGAGCAGTACTTC | CASSPRGLRNEQYF
TRBJ1-2 | NA | TRBV28 | NA | TGTGCCATCCTCCCCCCGGGGCCGCTCTATGGCTACACCTTC | CAILPPGPLYGYTF
TRBJ1-3 | NA | TRBV5-1 | NA | TGCGCCAGCAGCTTGCGGCTGGGACCCTCGGACACCATATATTTT | CASSLRLGPSDTIYF
TRBJ2-4 | NA | TRBV5-6 | NA | TGTGCCAGCAGCTCGGACAGACAGTACTTC | CASSSDRQYF
TRBJ1-4 | TRBD1 | TRBV4-1 | NA | TGCGCCAGCAGCCAAGATGGGTCAGGGGGATATGAAAAACTGTTTTTT | CASSQDGSGGYEKLFF
TRBJ2-6 | NA | TRBV27 | once | TGTGCCAGCAGTTTATGGTCTGCATCTGGGGCCAACGTCCTGACTTTC | CASSLWSASGANVLTF
TRBJ2-3 | TRBD2 | TRBV9 | NA | TGTGCCAGCAGCGTAGGTCCGGGACTAGCGGGGTCGGTGGATACGCAGTATTTT | CASSVGPGLAGSVDTQYF
TRBJ1-1 | NA | TRBV6-5 | NA | TGTGCCAGCAGTTACTCGGGCAGGGACACTGAAGCTTTCTTT | CASSYSGRDTEAFF
TRBJ1-3 | NA | TRBV12-3/TRBV12-4 | NA | TGTGCCAGCAGACTTAATAAGGCCACCATATATTTT | CASRLNKATIYF
TRBJ2-1 | TRBD1 | TRBV28 | NA | TGTGCCAGCAGCCCTGGGACAGGACGATACAATGAGCAGTTCTTC | CASSPGTGRYNEQFF
TRBJ2-1 | TRBD2 | TRBV6-4 | NA | TGTGCCAGCAGTGACTCACGCGGGGGATCCAATGAGCAGTTCTTC | CASSDSRGGSNEQFF
TRBJ1-1 | NA | TRBV7-3 | NA | TGTGCCAGCAGCCTATCCCCCCGGAACACTGAAGCTTTCTTT | CASSLSPRNTEAFF
TRBJ1-4 | NA | TRBV6-5 | NA | TGTGCCAGCACGGGCAGCGCTTTAGGTGAAAAACTGTTTTTT | CASTGSALGEKLFF
TRBJ2-1 | NA | TRBV6-1 | NA | TGTGCCAGCAGTGAACTCGGGGCTGAGCAGTTCTTC | CASSELGAEQFF